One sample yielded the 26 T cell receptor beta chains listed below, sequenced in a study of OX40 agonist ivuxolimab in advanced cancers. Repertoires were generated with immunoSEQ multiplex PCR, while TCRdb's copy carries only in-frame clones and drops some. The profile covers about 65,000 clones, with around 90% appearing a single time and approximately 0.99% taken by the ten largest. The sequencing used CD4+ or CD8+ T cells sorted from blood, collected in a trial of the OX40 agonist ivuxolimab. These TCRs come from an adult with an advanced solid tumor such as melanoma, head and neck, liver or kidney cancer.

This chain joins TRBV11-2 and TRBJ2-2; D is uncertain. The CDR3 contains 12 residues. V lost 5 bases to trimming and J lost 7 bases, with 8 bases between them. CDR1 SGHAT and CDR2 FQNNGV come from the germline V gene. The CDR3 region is CASSPTVGELFF. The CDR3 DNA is TGTGCCAGCAGCCCCACGGTCGGGGAGCTGTTTTTT. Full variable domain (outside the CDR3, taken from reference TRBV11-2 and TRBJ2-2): EAGVAQSPRYKIIEKRQSVAFWCNPISGHATLYWYQQILGQGPKLLIQFQNNGVVDDSQLPKDRFSAERLKGVDSTLKIQPAKLEDSAVYLCASSPTVGELFFGEGSRLTVL.

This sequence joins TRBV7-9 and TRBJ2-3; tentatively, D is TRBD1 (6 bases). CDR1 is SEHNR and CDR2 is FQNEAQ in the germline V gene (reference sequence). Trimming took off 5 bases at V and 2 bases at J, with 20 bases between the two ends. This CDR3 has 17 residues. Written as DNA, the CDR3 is TGTGCCAGCAGCGAGACCGGGACAACACTTCACACAGATACGCAGTATTTT. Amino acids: CASSETGTTLHTDTQYF.

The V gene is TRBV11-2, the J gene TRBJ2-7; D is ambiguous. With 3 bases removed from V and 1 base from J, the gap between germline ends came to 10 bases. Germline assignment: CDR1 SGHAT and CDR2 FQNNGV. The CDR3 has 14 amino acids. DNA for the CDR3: TGTGCCAGCAGCTTGGATTGGCAGTCCTACGAGCAGTACTTC. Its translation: CASSLDWQSYEQYF.

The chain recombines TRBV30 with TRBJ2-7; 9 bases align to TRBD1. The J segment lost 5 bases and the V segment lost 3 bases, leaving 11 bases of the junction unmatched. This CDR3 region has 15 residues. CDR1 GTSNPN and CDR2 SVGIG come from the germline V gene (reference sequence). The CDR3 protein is CAWRDATGGGNEQYF. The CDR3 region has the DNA TGTGCCTGGAGAGACGCCACAGGGGGCGGGAACGAGCAGTACTTC. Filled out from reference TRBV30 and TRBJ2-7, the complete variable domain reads SQTIHQWPATLVQPVGSPLSLECTVEGTSNPNLYWYRQAAGRGLQLLFYSVGIGQISSEVPQNLSASRPQDRQFILSSKKLLLSDSGFYLCAWRDATGGGNEQYFGPGTRLTVT.

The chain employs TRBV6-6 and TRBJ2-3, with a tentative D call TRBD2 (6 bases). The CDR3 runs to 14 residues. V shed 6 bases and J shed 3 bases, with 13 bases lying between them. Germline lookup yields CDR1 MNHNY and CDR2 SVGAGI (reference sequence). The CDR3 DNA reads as TGTGCCAGCAGAGGACTAAATCCTACAGATACGCAGTATTTT. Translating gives CASRGLNPTDTQYF.

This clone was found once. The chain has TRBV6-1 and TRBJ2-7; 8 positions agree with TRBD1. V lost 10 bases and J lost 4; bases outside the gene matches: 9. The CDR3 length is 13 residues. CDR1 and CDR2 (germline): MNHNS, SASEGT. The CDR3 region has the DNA TGTGCCACCCAGGGACAGGCAAGGTACGAGCAGTACTTC. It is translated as CATQGQARYEQYF.

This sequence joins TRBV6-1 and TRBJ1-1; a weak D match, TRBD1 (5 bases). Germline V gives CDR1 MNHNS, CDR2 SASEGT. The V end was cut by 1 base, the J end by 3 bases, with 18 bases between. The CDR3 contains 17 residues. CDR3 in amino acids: CASSEGRGARGYTEAFF. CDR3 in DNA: TGTGCCAGCAGTGAAGGCCGAGGGGCCCGGGGGTACACTGAAGCTTTCTTT.

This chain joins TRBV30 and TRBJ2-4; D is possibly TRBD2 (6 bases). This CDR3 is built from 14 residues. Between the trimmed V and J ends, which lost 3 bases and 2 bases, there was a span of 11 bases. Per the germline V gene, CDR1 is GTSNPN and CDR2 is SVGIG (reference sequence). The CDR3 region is CAWRASVTKNIQYF. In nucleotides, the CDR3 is TGTGCCTGGAGGGCTAGCGTAACCAAAAACATTCAGTACTTC.

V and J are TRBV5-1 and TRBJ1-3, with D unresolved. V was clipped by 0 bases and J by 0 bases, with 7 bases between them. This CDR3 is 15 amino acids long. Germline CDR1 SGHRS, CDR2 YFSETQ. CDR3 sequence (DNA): TGCGCCAGCAGCTTGGCAGGCATCTCTGGAAACACCATATATTTT. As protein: CASSLAGISGNTIYF. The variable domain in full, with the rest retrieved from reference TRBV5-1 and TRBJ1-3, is KAGVTQTPRYLIKTRGQQVTLSCSPISGHRSVSWYQQTPGQGLQFLFEYFSETQRNKGNFPGRFSGRQFSNSRSEMNVSTLELGDSALYLCASSLAGISGNTIYFGEGSWLTVV.

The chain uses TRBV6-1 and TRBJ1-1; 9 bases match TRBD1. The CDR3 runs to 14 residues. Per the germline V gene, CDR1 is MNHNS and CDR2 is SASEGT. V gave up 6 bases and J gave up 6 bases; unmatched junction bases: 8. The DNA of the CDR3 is TGTGCCAGCAGGAGGGACAGGGTTAATGCTGAAGCTTTCTTT. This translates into CASRRDRVNAEAFF.

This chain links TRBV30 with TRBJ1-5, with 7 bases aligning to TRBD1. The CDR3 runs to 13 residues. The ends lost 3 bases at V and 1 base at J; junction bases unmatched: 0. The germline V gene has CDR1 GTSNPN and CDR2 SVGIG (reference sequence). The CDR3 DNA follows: TGTGCCTGGAGGGGACAGAGCAATCAGCCCCAGCATTTT. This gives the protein CAWRGQSNQPQHF.

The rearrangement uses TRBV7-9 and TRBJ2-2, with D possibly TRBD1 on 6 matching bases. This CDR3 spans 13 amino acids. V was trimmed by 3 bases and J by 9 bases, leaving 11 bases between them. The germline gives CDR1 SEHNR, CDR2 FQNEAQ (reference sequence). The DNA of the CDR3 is TGTGCCAGCAGCTTGAGACAGGCTCGGGAGCTGTTTTTT. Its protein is CASSLRQARELFF.

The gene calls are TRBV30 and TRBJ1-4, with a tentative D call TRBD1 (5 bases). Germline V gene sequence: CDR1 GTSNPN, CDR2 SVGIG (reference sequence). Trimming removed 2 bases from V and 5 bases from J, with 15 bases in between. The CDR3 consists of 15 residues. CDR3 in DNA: TGTGCCTGGAGTAATTTGGGGACTGAGAATGAAAAACTGTTTTTT. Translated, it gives CAWSNLGTENEKLFF.

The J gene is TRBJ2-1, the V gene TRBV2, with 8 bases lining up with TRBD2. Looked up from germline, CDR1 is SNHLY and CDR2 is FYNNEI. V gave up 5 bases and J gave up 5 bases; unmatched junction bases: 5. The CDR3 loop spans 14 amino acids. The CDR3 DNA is TGTGCCAGCAGTTCCGGGACTAGAAACAATGAGCAGTTCTTC. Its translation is CASSSGTRNNEQFF.

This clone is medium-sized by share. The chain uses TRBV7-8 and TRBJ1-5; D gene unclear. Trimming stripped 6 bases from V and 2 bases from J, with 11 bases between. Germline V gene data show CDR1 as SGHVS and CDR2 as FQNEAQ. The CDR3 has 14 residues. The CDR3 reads CASSYGRRNQPQHF. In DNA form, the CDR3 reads TGTGCCAGCAGTTACGGCCGACGCAATCAGCCCCAGCATTTT.

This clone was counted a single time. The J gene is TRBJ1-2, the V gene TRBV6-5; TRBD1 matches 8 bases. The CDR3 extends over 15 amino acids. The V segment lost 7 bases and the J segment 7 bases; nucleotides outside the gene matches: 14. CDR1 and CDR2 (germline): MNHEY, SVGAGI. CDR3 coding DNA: TGTGCCAGCACACCGGGCACAATACAGGGGGGTGGCTACACCTTC. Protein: CASTPGTIQGGGYTF.

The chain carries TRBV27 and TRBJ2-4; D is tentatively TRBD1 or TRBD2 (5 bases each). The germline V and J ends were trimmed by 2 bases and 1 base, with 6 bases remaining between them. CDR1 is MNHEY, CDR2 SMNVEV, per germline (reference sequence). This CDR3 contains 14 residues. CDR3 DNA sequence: TGTGCCAGCAGTTTAGGGGGTGCCAAAAACATTCAGTACTTC. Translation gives CASSLGGAKNIQYF.

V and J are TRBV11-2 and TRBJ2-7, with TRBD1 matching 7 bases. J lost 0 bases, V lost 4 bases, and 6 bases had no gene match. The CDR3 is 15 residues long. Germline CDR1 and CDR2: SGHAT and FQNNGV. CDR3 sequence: CASSSNRDSSYEQYF. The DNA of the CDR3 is TGTGCCAGCAGCTCAAACCGGGACAGCTCCTACGAGCAGTACTTC.

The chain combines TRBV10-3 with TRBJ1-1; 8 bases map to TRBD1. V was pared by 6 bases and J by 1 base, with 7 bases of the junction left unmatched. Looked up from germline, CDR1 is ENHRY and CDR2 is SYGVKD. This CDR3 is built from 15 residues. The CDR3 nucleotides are TGTGCCATCAGCAAGGACAGGGAGGGGAACACTGAAGCTTTCTTT. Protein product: CAISKDREGNTEAFF.

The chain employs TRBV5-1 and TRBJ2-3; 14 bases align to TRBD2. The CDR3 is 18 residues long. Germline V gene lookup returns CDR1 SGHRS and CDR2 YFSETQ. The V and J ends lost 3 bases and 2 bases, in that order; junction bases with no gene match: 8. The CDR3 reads CASSSKPGLAGATDTQYF. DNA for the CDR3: TGCGCCAGCAGCTCAAAGCCGGGACTAGCGGGGGCCACAGATACGCAGTATTTT.

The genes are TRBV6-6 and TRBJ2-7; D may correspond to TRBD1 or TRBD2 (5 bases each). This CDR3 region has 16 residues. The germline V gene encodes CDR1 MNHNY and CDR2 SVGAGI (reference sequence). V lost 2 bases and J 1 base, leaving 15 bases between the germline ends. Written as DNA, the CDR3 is TGTGCCAGCAGTTACGGGCAGGGAGTCGGATCCTACGAGCAGTACTTC. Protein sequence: CASSYGQGVGSYEQYF.

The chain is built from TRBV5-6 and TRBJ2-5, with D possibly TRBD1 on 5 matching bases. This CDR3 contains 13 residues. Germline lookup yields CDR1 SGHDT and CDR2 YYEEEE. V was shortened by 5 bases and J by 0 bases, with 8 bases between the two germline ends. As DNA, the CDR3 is TGTGCCAGCAGAAACAGGAACCAAGAGACCCAGTACTTC. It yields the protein CASRNRNQETQYF.

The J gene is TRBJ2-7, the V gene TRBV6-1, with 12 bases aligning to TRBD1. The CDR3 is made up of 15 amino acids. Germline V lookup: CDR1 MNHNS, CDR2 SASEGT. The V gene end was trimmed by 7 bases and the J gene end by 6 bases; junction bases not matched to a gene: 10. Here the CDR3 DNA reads TGTGCCAGCACCACAGGGGGGACAGGGGGCTTCGAGCAGTACTTC. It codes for CASTTGGTGGFEQYF.

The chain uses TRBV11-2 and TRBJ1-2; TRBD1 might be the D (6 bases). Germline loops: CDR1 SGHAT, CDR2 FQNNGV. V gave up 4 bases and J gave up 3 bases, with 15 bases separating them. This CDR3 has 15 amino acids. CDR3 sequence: CASSSQGVTYYGYTF. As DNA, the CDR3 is TGTGCCAGCAGCTCACAGGGTGTCACCTACTATGGCTACACCTTC.

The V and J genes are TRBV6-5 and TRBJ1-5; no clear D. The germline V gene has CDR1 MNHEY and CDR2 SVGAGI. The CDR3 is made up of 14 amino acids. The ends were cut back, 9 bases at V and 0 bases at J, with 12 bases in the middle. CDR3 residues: CAREEEGSNQPQHF. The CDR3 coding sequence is TGTGCCAGGGAGGAGGAGGGTAGCAATCAGCCCCAGCATTTT.

The chain's CDR3 is CASSQALISEQYF. Here the CDR3 DNA reads TGTGCCAGCAGCCAAGCCTTGATCTCCGAGCAGTACTTC. This rearrangement joins TRBV14 to TRBJ2-7; D gene uncertain. The germline gives CDR1 SGHDN, CDR2 FVKESK. CDR3 length: 13 amino acids. Trimming removed 1 base at V and 6 bases at J, with 10 bases between.